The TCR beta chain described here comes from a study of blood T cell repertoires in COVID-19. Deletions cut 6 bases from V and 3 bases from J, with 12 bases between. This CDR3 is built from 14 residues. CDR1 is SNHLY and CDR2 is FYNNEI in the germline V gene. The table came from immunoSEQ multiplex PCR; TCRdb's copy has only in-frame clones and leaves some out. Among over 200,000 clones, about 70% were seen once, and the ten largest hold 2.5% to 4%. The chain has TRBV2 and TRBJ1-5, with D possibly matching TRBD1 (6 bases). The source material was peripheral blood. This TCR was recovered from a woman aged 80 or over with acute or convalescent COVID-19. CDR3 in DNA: TGTGCCAGCAGGCTGGACAGCCTCAATCAGCCCCAGCATTTT. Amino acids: CASRLDSLNQPQHF.